The next 8 T cell receptor beta chains were all read from a single sample in a study of CD8 T cells in Susac syndrome. Random hexamers were used to reverse transcribe an amount of roughly 0.45 to 1 ug RNA. One entry per CDR3 protein, called by TCRdb with MiXCR from the immunoSEQ multiplex PCR reads. The sample holds some 190,000 distinct CDR3 sequences, over 85% seen once. Sample: CD4+ T cells from PBMCs. The origin of the receptors is a human donor in good health.

The V call is TRBV9, the J call TRBJ1-6; the D gene is possibly TRBD1 (6 bases). From germline, CDR1 is SGDLS and CDR2 YYNGEE. V was cut by 3 bases and J by 5 bases, with 9 bases left in between. CDR3 length equals 14 residues. This chain's CDR3 is CASSGRQDNSPLHF. CDR3 nucleotide sequence: TGTGCCAGCAGCGGCCGACAGGATAATTCACCCCTCCACTTT.

The chain is built from TRBV3-1 and TRBJ1-1; unclear D gene. The CDR3 is made up of 14 amino acids. From germline, CDR1 is LGHDT and CDR2 YNNKEL (reference sequence). Deletions cut 0 bases from V and 6 bases from J, with 11 bases between. The CDR3 sequence: CASSQDWQRAEAFF. The CDR3 bases are TGTGCCAGCAGCCAAGATTGGCAGCGGGCTGAAGCTTTCTTT.

This clonotype was counted a single time. This sequence joins TRBV29-1 and TRBJ2-5; either TRBD1 or TRBD2 may fit D (5 bases each). V was trimmed by 4 bases and J by 0 bases, leaving 12 bases between them. The CDR3 loop spans 14 amino acids. Germline assignment: CDR1 SQVTM and CDR2 ANQGSEA. CDR3 in amino acids: CSVAEGWYQETQYF. The CDR3 DNA reads as TGCAGCGTTGCCGAGGGGTGGTACCAAGAGACCCAGTACTTC. Full variable domain (remainder filled in from reference TRBV29-1 and TRBJ2-5): SAVISQKPSRDICQRGTSLTIQCQVDSQVTMMFWYRQQPGQSLTLIATANQGSEATYESGFVIDKFPISRPNLTFSTLTVSNMSPEDSSIYLCSVAEGWYQETQYFGPGTRLLVL.

The rearrangement joins TRBV7-2 to TRBJ1-3, with 8 positions matching TRBD1. Germline values: CDR1 SGHTA, CDR2 FQGNSA. The CDR3 has 14 amino acids. V gave up 2 bases and J gave up 6 bases; unmatched junction bases: 3. CDR3 nucleotides: TGTGCCAGCAGCTTACAGGGGGCGGAAAACACCATATATTTT. Translating gives CASSLQGAENTIYF.

A single count supports this clonotype. This sequence joins TRBV7-2 and TRBJ2-1; D uncertain. The germline V gene has CDR1 SGHTA and CDR2 FQGNSA. V dropped 0 bases and J dropped 7 bases, with 10 bases sitting between them. The CDR3 contains 14 residues. This CDR3 is CASSLALGPNEQFF. Written as DNA, the CDR3 is TGTGCCAGCAGCTTAGCCCTCGGCCCAAATGAGCAGTTCTTC.

The V and J genes are TRBV19 and TRBJ1-2; 7 nucleotides agree with TRBD1. V trimming: 3 bases; J trimming: 5 bases; junction bases outside the gene matches: 9. The CDR3 has 15 residues. Germline loops: CDR1 LNHDA, CDR2 SQIVND (reference sequence). CDR3 in DNA: TGTGCCAGTAGTATTCCCGACAGGGAGTCATATGGCTACACCTTC. Translation: CASSIPDRESYGYTF.

This clonotype has a single count. The chain employs TRBV19 and TRBJ2-6; D is ambiguous. Trimming left V 7 bases short and J 0 bases short, with 10 bases between. Germline CDR1 is LNHDA and CDR2 is SQIVND (reference sequence). The CDR3 runs 15 residues. CDR3 loop: CASKSPGSGANVLTF. CDR3 coding DNA: TGTGCCAGTAAGTCTCCTGGCTCTGGGGCCAACGTCCTGACTTTC.

The chain has TRBV19 and TRBJ2-2; 13 bases fit TRBD2. Germline-derived CDR1 and CDR2 are LNHDA and SQIVND (reference sequence). This CDR3 contains 17 residues. The V gene end was trimmed by 2 bases and the J gene end by 6 bases; junction bases not matched to a gene: 6. The CDR3 sequence is CASSIPSTSGGPGELFF. DNA for the CDR3: TGTGCCAGTAGTATACCGTCGACTAGCGGGGGGCCCGGGGAGCTGTTTTTT. The whole variable domain, remainder taken from reference TRBV19 and TRBJ2-2, is DGGITQSPKYLFRKEGQNVTLSCEQNLNHDAMYWYRQDPGQGLRLIYYSQIVNDFQKGDIAEGYSVSREKKESFPLTVTSAQKNPTAFYLCASSIPSTSGGPGELFFGEGSRLTVL.